Following are 8 T cell receptor beta chains from one sample sequenced in a study of molecular identifiers for immune sequencing clone quantification. MiXCR, applied by TCRdb to the PCR reads, yields one record per CDR3 protein. Here the sample spans some 88,000 distinct CDR3 sequences, about 21% being singletons. The source material was naive CD8+ T cells from blood, with Jurkat cell RNA spiked in. Indicated subset: FACS-sorted CD8+CD4-CCR7+CD45RA+ naive T cells. These receptors all stem from a human donor in good health. Some libraries in this study had Jurkat cell RNA spiked in.

This clonotype was counted only a few times. The J gene is TRBJ1-4, the V gene TRBV27; D not certain. The CDR3 covers 12 residues. V lost 7 bases and J 7 bases, leaving 10 bases between the germline ends. Germline V lookup: CDR1 MNHEY, CDR2 SMNVEV (reference sequence). The CDR3 is CASMSPSEKLFF. CDR3 nucleotide sequence: TGTGCCAGCATGAGCCCAAGTGAAAAACTGTTTTTT.

The chain links TRBV27 to TRBJ1-1; the D gene is possibly TRBD1 (5 bases). Germline CDR1 reads MNHEY; CDR2 reads SMNVEV (reference sequence). V lost 10 bases, J lost 0 bases, and 21 bases lay in between. This CDR3 region has 16 residues. The DNA for the CDR3 is TGTGCCACCCTACCCTGGGCAGGGAGCATGAACACTGAAGCTTTCTTT. This sequence encodes CATLPWAGSMNTEAFF.

This clonotype came up many times. The chain's CDR3 is CASRLRGDTQYF. The CDR3 coding sequence is TGTGCCAGCAGACTTCGCGGAGATACGCAGTATTTT. The genes are TRBV12-3 or TRBV12-4 and TRBJ2-3; D is unresolved. The CDR3 sequence is 12 residues long. V lost 6 bases and J 5 bases, leaving 9 bases between the germline ends.

In regard to this clonotype: A much more abundant neighbour one base away suggests this may be a read error. The chain carries TRBV20-1 and TRBJ2-3; possible D gene TRBD2, 5 bases. Looked up from germline, CDR1 is DFQATT and CDR2 is SNEGSKA (reference sequence). The CDR3 runs to 17 residues. Deletions cut 4 bases from V and 2 bases from J, with 22 bases between. The CDR3 bases are TGCAGTGCTACATCCGGAGGTGGGCTTCCGAACACAGATACGCAGTATTTT. It yields the protein CSATSGGGLPNTDTQYF.

This clonotype was counted many times. The chain is built from TRBV5-1 and TRBJ2-2; 8 bases match TRBD1. The germline CDR1 and CDR2 sequences are SGHRS and YFSETQ. Trimming at V came to 1 base and at J to 5 bases, leaving 7 bases not matched to a gene. CDR3 length: 16 amino acids. CDR3 DNA sequence: TGCGCCAGCAGCTTGTTACAGGGGGACCGTACCGGGGAGCTGTTTTTT. Protein: CASSLLQGDRTGELFF.

This clonotype was seen many times. The rearrangement uses TRBV7-8 and TRBJ2-7; no definite D call. The V end lost 5 bases, the J end lost 3 bases, and 14 bases lay between the germline ends. CDR3 size: 14 residues. Germline V gives CDR1 SGHVS, CDR2 FQNEAQ. The CDR3 here is CASSPSGESYEQYF. Here the CDR3 DNA reads TGTGCCAGCAGCCCCAGTGGCGAAAGCTACGAGCAGTACTTC.

The table lists this clonotype with many counts. CDR3 residues: CASSQEPPEPYEQYF. CDR3 DNA: TGCGCCAGCAGTCAAGAGCCCCCCGAGCCCTACGAGCAGTACTTC. The V and J genes are TRBV23-1 and TRBJ2-7; D is uncertain. TRBV23-1 is known as an ORF, though its function is uncertain. CDR3 length equals 15 residues. Trimming pared 2 bases from V and 2 bases from J, leaving 13 bases between.

There are a few counts of this clonotype. One base away lies a much larger clone, so this may be a sequencing read error. V gene TRBV7-9 combines with J gene TRBJ2-7, with 7 bases fitting TRBD1. The CDR3 has 18 amino acids. Germline trimming cut 2 bases from V and 6 bases from J; bases unmatched to any gene: 19. Germline CDR1 is SEHNR and CDR2 is FQNEAQ (reference sequence). CDR3 sequence reads: CASSLFGGPGTASCEQYF. The CDR3 DNA follows: TGTGCCAGCAGCTTATTTGGGGGCCCCGGGACAGCAAGCTGCGAGCAGTACTTC.